The 8 T cell receptor beta chains below were found in one sample sequenced in a study of cytomegalovirus exposure and HLA in healthy donors. With 60 Vbeta and 13 Jbeta primers, the PCR was carried out. This table comes from immunoSEQ multiplex PCR, and its TCRdb copy is limited to in-frame clones, with some not included. Of some 110,000 clones in the sample, approximately 80% were seen once. The sample consisted of PBMCs. The receptors were gathered from a woman aged 40 to 50 in good health and CMV-seronegative.

The rearrangement uses TRBV5-1 and TRBJ2-1, with D possibly TRBD1 on 6 matching bases. CDR3 length: 15 amino acids. With 4 bases removed from V and 5 bases from J, the gap between germline ends came to 16 bases. Germline V CDR1 and CDR2: SGHRS, YFSETQ. In DNA form, the CDR3 reads TGCGCCAGCAGCCCAGGGTCAGGGGCGGACAATGAGCAGTTCTTC. Its translation is CASSPGSGADNEQFF.

The chain combines TRBV28 with TRBJ2-7; D call uncertain. Trimming shortened V by 5 bases and J by 0 bases, and 11 bases separated the two germline ends. Germline V gene sequence: CDR1 MDHEN, CDR2 SYDVKM. There are 14 residues in the CDR3. The CDR3 DNA reads as TGTGCCAGCAGTCCCGCCAGAAACTCCTACGAGCAGTACTTC. This gives the protein CASSPARNSYEQYF. The whole variable domain, filled in from reference TRBV28 and TRBJ2-7, reads DVKVTQSSRYLVKRTGEKVFLECVQDMDHENMFWYRQDPGLGLRLIYFSYDVKMKEKGDIPEGYSVSREKKERFSLILESASTNQTSMYLCASSPARNSYEQYFGPGTRLTVT.

V usage is TRBV6-5 and J usage is TRBJ2-1; weak D call: TRBD2 (6 bases). The CDR3 covers 11 residues. V lost 2 bases and J lost 12, with 8 bases in between. Germline CDR1 is MNHEY and CDR2 is SVGAGI. The CDR3 protein is CASSYQGGQFF. The CDR3 nucleotides read TGTGCCAGCAGTTACCAGGGAGGGCAGTTCTTC.

The V and J genes are TRBV30 and TRBJ1-2; 9 nucleotides align to TRBD1. Germline CDR1 is GTSNPN and CDR2 is SVGIG (reference sequence). This CDR3 has 15 residues. V was pared by 0 bases and J by 5 bases, with 7 bases of the junction left unmatched. CDR3 sequence: CAWSVRGQGPYGYTF. As DNA, the CDR3 is TGTGCCTGGAGTGTCCGGGGACAGGGCCCTTATGGCTACACCTTC. Combining the CDR3 with reference TRBV30 and TRBJ1-2 gives the whole variable domain SQTIHQWPATLVQPVGSPLSLECTVEGTSNPNLYWYRQAAGRGLQLLFYSVGIGQISSEVPQNLSASRPQDRQFILSSKKLLLSDSGFYLCAWSVRGQGPYGYTFGSGTRLTVV.

This clone was counted only a few times. The CDR3 loop is CASSDGVGYGYTF. Here the CDR3 DNA reads TGTGCCAGCAGCGACGGGGTTGGCTATGGCTACACCTTC. V is TRBV9 and J is TRBJ1-2; D is undetermined. The germline V and J ends were trimmed by 3 bases and 4 bases, with 10 bases remaining between them. Germline assignment: CDR1 SGDLS and CDR2 YYNGEE. The length of the CDR3 is 13 residues.

This chain connects TRBV11-2 to TRBJ1-3; 8 nucleotides agree with TRBD1. The CDR3 covers 16 residues. From germline, CDR1 is SGHAT and CDR2 FQNNGV. The ends lost 5 bases at V and 5 bases at J; junction bases unmatched: 11. The CDR3 region has the DNA TGTGCCAGCAGCCCCTCCCCGGACAGGGCGAGAAACACCATATATTTT. Protein product: CASSPSPDRARNTIYF.

This clone has only a few counts. The chain joins TRBV11-2 to TRBJ1-2, with TRBD1 as a possible D gene (6 bases). CDR1 and CDR2 (germline): SGHAT, FQNNGV. Trimming removed 0 bases at V and 2 bases at J, with 10 bases between. CDR3 length: 15 residues. Here the CDR3 reads CASSLEAGANYGYTF. CDR3 nucleotide sequence: TGTGCCAGCAGCTTAGAGGCAGGGGCCAACTATGGCTACACCTTC. The full variable domain, completed using reference TRBV11-2 and TRBJ1-2, is EAGVAQSPRYKIIEKRQSVAFWCNPISGHATLYWYQQILGQGPKLLIQFQNNGVVDDSQLPKDRFSAERLKGVDSTLKIQPAKLEDSAVYLCASSLEAGANYGYTFGSGTRLTVV.

The chain couples TRBV10-3 to TRBJ2-2, with D perhaps TRBD1 (5 bases). In germline, CDR1 is ENHRY, CDR2 SYGVKD. V lost 6 bases and J 0 bases, leaving 11 bases between the germline ends. The CDR3 consists of 15 residues. In DNA, the CDR3 is TGTGCCATCAGCCCCGGCAGGGCGAACACCGGGGAGCTGTTTTTT. Amino acid sequence: CAISPGRANTGELFF.